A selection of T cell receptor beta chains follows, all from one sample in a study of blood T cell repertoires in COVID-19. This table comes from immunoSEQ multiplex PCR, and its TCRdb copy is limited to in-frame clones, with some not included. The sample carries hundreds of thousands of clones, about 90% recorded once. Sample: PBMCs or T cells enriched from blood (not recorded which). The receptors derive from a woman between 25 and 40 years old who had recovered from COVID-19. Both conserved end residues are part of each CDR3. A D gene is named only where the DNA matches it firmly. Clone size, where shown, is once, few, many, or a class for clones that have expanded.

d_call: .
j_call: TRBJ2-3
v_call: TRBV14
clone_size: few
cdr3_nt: TGTGCCAGCAGCCTGTCGGCAGGGAGCACAGATACGCAGTATTTT
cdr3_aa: CASSLSAGSTDTQYF

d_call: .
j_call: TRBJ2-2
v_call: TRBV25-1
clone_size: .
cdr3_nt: TGTGCCAGCAAGGGCGTCAGGGCGGCGAACACCGGGGAGCTGTTTTTT
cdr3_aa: CASKGVRAANTGELFF

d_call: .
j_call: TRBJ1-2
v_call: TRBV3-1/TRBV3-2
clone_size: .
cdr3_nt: TGTGCCAGCAGCCAGGGGGACAATCCTAACTATGGCTACACCTTC
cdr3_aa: CASSQGDNPNYGYTF

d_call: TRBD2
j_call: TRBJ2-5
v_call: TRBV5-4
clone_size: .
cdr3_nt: TGTGCCAGCAGCTTCCCGGGGGGGCCTCGGGAGACCCAGTACTTC
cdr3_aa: CASSFPGGPRETQYF

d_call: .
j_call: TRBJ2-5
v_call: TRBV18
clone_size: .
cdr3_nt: TGTGCCAGCTCACCACCGTTCAGGGAAGAGACCCAGTACTTC
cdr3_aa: CASSPPFREETQYF

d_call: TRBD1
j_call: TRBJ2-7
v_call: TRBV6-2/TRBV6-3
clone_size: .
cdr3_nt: TGTGCCAGCAGTTACGGGACAGGCCCCTCCTACGAGCAGTACTTC
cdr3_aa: CASSYGTGPSYEQYF

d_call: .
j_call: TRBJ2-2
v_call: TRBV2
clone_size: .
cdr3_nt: TGTGCCAGCAGTGAAACCACAGGGCGGACCGGGGAGCTGTTTTTT
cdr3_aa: CASSETTGRTGELFF

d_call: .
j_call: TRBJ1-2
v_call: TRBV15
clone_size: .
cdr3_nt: TGTGCCACCAGCAGAGATTTACAGGGCTATGGCTACACCTTC
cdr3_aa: CATSRDLQGYGYTF

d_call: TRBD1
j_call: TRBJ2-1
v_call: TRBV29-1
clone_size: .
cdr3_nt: TGCAGCGTTAAACTACAGGGGGCGTATTACAATGAGCAGTTCTTC
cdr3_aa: CSVKLQGAYYNEQFF

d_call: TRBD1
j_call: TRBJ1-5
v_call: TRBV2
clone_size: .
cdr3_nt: TGTGCCAGCAGGCCCGGACAGGGAAGCAATCAGCCCCAGCATTTT
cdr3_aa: CASRPGQGSNQPQHF

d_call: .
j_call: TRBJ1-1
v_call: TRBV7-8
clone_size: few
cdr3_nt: TGTGCCAGCAGCAAGCGAGCTAGTGCCCTTAACACTGAAGCTTTCTTT
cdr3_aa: CASSKRASALNTEAFF

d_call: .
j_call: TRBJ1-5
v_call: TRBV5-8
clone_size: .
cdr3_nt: TGTGCCAGCAGTTACCTCAACCGGGGACAGCCCCAGCATTTT
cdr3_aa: CASSYLNRGQPQHF

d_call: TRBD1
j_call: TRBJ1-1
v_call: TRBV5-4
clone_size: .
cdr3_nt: TGTGCCAGCAGCTGGCAGGGACAGGGGACCACTGAAGCTTTCTTT
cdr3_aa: CASSWQGQGTTEAFF

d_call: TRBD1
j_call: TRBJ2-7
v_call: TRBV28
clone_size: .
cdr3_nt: TGTGCCAGCAGTACCCCGGACAGGGAGCGGGTCCAGGAGCAGTACTTC
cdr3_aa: CASSTPDRERVQEQYF

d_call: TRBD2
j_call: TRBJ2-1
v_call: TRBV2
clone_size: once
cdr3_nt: TGTGCCGGAGGACTAGCAAATGAGCAGTTCTTC
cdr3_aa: CAGGLANEQFF

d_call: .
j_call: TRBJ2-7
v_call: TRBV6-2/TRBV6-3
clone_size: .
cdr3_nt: TGTGCCAGCAGTTCGGTCTCCTACGAGCAGTACTTC
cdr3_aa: CASSSVSYEQYF

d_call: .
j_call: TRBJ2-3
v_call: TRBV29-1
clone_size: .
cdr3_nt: TGCAGCGTTTTGGAGAGGAATACGCAGTATTTT
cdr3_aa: CSVLERNTQYF

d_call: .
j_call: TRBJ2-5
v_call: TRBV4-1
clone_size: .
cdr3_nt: TGCGCCAGCAGTAGGGGGGAGACCCAGTACTTC
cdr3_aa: CASSRGETQYF

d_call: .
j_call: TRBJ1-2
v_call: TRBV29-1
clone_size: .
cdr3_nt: TGCAAAGCAACTGAGGGCTATGGCTACACCTTC
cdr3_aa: CKATEGYGYTF

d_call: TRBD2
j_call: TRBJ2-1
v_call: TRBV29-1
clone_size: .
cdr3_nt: TGCAGCGTTGATCCAGCGGGGGTGTACAATGAGCAGTTCTTC
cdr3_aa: CSVDPAGVYNEQFF

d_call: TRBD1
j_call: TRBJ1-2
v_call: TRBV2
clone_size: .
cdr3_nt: TGTGCCAGCCCCCGGGACAGGGATTATGGCTACACCTTC
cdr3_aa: CASPRDRDYGYTF

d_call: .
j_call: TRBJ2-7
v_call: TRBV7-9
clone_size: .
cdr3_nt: TGTGCCAGCAGCCCGCGGGACAGAGAAGGGCAGTACTTC
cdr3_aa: CASSPRDREGQYF

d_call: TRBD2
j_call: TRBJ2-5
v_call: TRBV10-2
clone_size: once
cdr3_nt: TGCGCCAGCAGTGATAGGCTAGCGGGGGCTTCGTACCAAGAGACCCAGTACTTC
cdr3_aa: CASSDRLAGASYQETQYF

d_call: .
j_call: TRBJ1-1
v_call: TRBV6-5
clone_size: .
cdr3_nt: TGTGCCAGCCCTCGATCCGGGTTGAACACTGAAGCTTTCTTT
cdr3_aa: CASPRSGLNTEAFF

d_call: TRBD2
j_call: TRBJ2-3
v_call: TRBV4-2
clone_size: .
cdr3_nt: TGTGCCAGCAGCCAAGGACTAGCGGGGGGGCCTAGCACAGATACGCAGTATTTT
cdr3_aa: CASSQGLAGGPSTDTQYF

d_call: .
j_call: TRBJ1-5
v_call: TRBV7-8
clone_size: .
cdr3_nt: TGTGCCAGCAGCTTAACGGTGGCCGGGGAAGATCAGCCCCAGCATTTT
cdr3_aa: CASSLTVAGEDQPQHF

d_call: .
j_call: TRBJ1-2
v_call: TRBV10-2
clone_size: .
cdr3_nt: TGCGCCAGCAGCTCGTCGGGGGACTATGGCTACACCTTC
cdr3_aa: CASSSSGDYGYTF